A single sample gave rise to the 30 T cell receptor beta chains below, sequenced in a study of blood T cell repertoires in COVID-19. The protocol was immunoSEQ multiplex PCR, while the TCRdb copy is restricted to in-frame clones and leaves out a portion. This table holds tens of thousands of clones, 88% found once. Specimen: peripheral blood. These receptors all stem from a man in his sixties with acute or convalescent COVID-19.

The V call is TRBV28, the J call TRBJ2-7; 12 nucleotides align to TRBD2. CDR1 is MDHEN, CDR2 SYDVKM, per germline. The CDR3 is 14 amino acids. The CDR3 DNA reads TGTGCGGCAACTTCGGGACTAGCGGGCTACGAGCAGTACTTC. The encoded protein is CAATSGLAGYEQYF.

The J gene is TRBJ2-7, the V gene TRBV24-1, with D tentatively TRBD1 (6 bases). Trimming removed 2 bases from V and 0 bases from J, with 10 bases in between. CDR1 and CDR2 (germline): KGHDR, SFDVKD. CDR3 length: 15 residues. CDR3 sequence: CATSDSQGFSYEQYF. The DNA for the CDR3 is TGTGCCACCAGTGATTCACAGGGATTCTCCTACGAGCAGTACTTC.

CDR3 sequence reads: CASRLAGGGDTQYF. Here the CDR3 DNA reads TGTGCCAGCCGACTAGCGGGAGGAGGTGATACGCAGTATTTT. V is TRBV2 and J is TRBJ2-3, with 13 bases identical to TRBD2. Unmatched junction bases numbered 5, after V lost 8 bases and J lost 6 bases. This CDR3 is 14 amino acids long. Germline CDR1 and CDR2: SNHLY and FYNNEI.

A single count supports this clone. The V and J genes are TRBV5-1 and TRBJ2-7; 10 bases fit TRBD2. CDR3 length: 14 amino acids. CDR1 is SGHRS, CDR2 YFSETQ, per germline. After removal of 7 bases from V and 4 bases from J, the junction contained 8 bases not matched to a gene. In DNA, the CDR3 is TGCGCCAGCGCCTCTAGCGGGAGTAGGTACGAGCAGTACTTC. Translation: CASASSGSRYEQYF.

CDR3 nucleotides: TGTGCCAGCAGCCTCCTGGCGGCGGACACTGAAGCTTTCTTT. Protein: CASSLLAADTEAFF. This sequence joins TRBV7-9 and TRBJ1-1; D remains ambiguous. The ends were cut back, 5 bases at V and 3 bases at J, with 13 bases in the middle. Germline values: CDR1 SEHNR, CDR2 FQNEAQ (reference sequence). This CDR3 contains 14 residues.

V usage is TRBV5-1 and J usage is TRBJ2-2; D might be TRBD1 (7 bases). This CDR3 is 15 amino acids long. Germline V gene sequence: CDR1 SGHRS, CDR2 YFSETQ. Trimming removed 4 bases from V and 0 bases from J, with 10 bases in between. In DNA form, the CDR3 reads TGCGCCAGCAGCGCGGGGACAGCGAACACCGGGGAGCTGTTTTTT. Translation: CASSAGTANTGELFF.

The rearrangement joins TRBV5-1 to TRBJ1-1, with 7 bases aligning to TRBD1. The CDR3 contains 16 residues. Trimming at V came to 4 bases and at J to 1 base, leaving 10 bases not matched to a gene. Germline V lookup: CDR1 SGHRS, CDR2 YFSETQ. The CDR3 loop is CASSPTAGTENTEAFF. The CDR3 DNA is TGCGCCAGCAGCCCAACCGCCGGGACAGAGAACACTGAAGCTTTCTTT. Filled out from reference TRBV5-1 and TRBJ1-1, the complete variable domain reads KAGVTQTPRYLIKTRGQQVTLSCSPISGHRSVSWYQQTPGQGLQFLFEYFSETQRNKGNFPGRFSGRQFSNSRSEMNVSTLELGDSALYLCASSPTAGTENTEAFFGQGTRLTVV.

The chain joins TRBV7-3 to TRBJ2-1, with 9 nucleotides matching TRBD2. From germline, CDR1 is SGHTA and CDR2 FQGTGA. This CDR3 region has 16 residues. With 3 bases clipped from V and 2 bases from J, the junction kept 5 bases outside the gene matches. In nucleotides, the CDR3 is TGTGCCAGCAGCTTGCTAGCGGGGCCTACCTACAATGAGCAGTTCTTC. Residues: CASSLLAGPTYNEQFF.

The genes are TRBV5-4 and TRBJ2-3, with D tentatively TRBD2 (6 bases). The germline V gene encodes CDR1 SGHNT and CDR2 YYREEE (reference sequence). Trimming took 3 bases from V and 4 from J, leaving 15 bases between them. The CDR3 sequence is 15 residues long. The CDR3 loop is CASSWRAGKADTQYF. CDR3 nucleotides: TGTGCCAGCAGCTGGAGGGCGGGGAAGGCAGATACGCAGTATTTT.

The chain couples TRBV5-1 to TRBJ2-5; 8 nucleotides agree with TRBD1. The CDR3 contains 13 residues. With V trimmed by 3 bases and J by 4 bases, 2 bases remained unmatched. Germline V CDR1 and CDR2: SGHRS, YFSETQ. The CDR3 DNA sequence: TGCGCCAGCAGCTGGGGGACAGGAGAGACCCAGTACTTC. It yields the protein CASSWGTGETQYF.

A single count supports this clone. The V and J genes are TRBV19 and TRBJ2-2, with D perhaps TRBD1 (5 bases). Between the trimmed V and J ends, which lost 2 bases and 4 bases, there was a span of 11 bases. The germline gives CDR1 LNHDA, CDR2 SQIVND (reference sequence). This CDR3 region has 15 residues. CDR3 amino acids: CASSILQGGTGELFF. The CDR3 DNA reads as TGTGCCAGTAGTATACTGCAGGGTGGCACCGGGGAGCTGTTTTTT. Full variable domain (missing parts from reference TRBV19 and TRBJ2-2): DGGITQSPKYLFRKEGQNVTLSCEQNLNHDAMYWYRQDPGQGLRLIYYSQIVNDFQKGDIAEGYSVSREKKESFPLTVTSAQKNPTAFYLCASSILQGGTGELFFGEGSRLTVL.

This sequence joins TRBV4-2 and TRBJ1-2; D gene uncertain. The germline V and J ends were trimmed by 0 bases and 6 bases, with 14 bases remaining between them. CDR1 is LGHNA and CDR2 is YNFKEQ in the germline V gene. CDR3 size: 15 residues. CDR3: CASSQEWRGNNGYTF. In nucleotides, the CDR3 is TGTGCCAGCAGCCAAGAATGGCGAGGGAATAATGGCTACACCTTC.

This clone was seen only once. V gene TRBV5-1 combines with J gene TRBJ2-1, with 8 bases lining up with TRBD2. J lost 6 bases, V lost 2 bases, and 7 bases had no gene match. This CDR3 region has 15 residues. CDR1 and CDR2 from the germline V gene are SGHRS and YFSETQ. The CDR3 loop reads CASSFLAGKGNEQFF. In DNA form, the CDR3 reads TGCGCCAGCAGCTTTCTAGCGGGTAAGGGCAATGAGCAGTTCTTC.

CDR3 amino acids: CASRPGQGTFYYNEQFF. The CDR3 region has the DNA TGTGCCAGCAGGCCGGGACAGGGAACGTTTTACTACAATGAGCAGTTCTTC. V and J are TRBV28 and TRBJ2-1, with 9 positions matching TRBD1. In germline, CDR1 is MDHEN, CDR2 SYDVKM. This CDR3 contains 17 residues. V was pared by 6 bases and J by 3 bases, with 12 bases of the junction left unmatched.

For the CDR3, the DNA is TGTGCCAGCAGAGCCCCCGGGACAGCAACTAATGAAAAACTGTTTTTT. It specifies CASRAPGTATNEKLFF. The rearrangement joins TRBV2 to TRBJ1-4; 7 bases are a match to TRBD1. The junction had 7 bases not matched to a gene; V was cut back by 6 bases and J by 0 bases. Looked up from germline, CDR1 is SNHLY and CDR2 is FYNNEI. This CDR3 has 16 amino acids.

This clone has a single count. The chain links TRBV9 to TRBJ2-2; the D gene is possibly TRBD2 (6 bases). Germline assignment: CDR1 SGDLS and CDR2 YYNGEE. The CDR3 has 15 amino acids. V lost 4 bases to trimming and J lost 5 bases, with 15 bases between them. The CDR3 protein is CASSSFGGDTGELFF. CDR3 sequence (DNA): TGTGCCAGCAGCTCCTTCGGCGGGGATACCGGGGAGCTGTTTTTT.

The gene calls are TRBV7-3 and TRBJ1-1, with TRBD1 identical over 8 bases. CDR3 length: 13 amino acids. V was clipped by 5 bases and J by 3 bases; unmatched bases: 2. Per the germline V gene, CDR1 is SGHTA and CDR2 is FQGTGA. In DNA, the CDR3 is TGTGCCAGCAGCCCGGACAGGGACACTGAAGCTTTCTTT. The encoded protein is CASSPDRDTEAFF.

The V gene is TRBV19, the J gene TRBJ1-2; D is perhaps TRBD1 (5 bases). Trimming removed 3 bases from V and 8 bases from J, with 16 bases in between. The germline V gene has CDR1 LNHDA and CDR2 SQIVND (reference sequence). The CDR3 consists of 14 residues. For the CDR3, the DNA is TGTGCCAGTAGTATCTGGGGCCTCGCGCGGGGCTACACCTTC. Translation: CASSIWGLARGYTF.

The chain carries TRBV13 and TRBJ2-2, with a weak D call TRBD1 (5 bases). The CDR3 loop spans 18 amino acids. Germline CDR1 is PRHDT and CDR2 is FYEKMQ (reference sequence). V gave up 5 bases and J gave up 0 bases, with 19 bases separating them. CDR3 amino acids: CASSPLLKDSPNTGELFF. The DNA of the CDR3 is TGTGCCAGCAGCCCACTCCTGAAAGACAGTCCGAACACCGGGGAGCTGTTTTTT.

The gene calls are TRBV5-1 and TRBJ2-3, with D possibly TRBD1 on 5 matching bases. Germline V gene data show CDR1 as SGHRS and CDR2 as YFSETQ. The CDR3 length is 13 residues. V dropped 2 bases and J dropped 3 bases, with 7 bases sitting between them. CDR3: CASSFRETDTQYF. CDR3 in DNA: TGCGCCAGCAGCTTCAGGGAAACAGATACGCAGTATTTT. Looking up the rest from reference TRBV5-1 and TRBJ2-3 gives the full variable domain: KAGVTQTPRYLIKTRGQQVTLSCSPISGHRSVSWYQQTPGQGLQFLFEYFSETQRNKGNFPGRFSGRQFSNSRSEMNVSTLELGDSALYLCASSFRETDTQYFGPGTRLTVL.

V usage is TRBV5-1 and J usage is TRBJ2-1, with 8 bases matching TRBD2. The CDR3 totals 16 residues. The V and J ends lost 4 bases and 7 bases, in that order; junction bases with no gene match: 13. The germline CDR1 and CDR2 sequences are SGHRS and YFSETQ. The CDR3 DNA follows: TGCGCCAGCAGCCTCCGAGCGGGAGTATCTGAAAATGAGCAGTTCTTC. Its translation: CASSLRAGVSENEQFF.

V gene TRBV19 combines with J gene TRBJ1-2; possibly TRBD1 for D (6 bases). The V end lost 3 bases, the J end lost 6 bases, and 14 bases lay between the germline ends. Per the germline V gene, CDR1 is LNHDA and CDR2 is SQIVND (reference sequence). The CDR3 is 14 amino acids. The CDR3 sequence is CASSMAGESHGYTF. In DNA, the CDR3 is TGTGCCAGTAGTATGGCAGGGGAGTCACATGGCTACACCTTC.

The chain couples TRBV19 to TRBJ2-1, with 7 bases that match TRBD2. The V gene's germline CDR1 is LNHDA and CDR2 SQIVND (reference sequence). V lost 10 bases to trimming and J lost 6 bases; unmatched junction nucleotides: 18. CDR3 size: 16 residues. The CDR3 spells CATVKGGTSASNEQFF. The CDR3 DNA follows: TGTGCCACCGTTAAAGGAGGAACTAGCGCCTCCAATGAGCAGTTCTTC.

The CDR3 reads CASRLGGSTAEAFF. The CDR3 DNA reads as TGTGCCAGCAGGCTCGGGGGGTCGACTGCTGAAGCTTTCTTT. The J gene is TRBJ1-1, the V gene TRBV28; weak D call: TRBD1 (5 bases). Trimming left V 6 bases short and J 6 bases short, with 17 bases between. The length of the CDR3 is 14 residues. Per the germline V gene, CDR1 is MDHEN and CDR2 is SYDVKM.

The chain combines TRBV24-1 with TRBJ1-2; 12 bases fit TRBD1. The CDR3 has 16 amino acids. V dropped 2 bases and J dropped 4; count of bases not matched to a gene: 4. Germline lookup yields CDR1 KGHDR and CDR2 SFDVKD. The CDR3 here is CATSDSGTGGFYGYTF. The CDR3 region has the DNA TGTGCCACCAGTGATTCCGGGACAGGGGGCTTCTATGGCTACACCTTC.

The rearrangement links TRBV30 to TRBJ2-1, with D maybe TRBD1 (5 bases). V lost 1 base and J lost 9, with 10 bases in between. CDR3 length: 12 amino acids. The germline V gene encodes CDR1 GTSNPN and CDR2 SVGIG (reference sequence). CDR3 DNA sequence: TGTGCCTGGAGTGAGGGTAGGGGTGAGCAGTTCTTC. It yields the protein CAWSEGRGEQFF. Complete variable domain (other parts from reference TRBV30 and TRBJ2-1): SQTIHQWPATLVQPVGSPLSLECTVEGTSNPNLYWYRQAAGRGLQLLFYSVGIGQISSEVPQNLSASRPQDRQFILSSKKLLLSDSGFYLCAWSEGRGEQFFGPGTRLTVL.

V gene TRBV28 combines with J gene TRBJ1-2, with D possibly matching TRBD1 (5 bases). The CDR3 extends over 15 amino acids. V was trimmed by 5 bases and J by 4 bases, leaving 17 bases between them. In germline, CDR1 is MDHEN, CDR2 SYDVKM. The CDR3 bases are TGTGCCAGCAGTCCCCCTGGTCAGGGCGGCTATGGCTACACCTTC. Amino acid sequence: CASSPPGQGGYGYTF.

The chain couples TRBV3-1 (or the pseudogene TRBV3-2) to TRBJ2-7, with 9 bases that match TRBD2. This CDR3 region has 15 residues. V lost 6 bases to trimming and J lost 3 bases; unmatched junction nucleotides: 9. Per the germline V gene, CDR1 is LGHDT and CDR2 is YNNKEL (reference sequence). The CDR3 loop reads CASSVAGEVSYEQYF. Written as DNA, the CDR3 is TGTGCCAGCAGTGTAGCGGGAGAGGTCAGCTACGAGCAGTACTTC.

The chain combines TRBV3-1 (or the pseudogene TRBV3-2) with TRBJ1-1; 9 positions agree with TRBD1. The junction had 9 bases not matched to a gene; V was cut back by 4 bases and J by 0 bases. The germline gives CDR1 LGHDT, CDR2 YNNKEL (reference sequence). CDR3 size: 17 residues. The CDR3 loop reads CASSRGTGPAMNTEAFF. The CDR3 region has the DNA TGTGCCAGCAGCCGAGGGACAGGGCCAGCGATGAACACTGAAGCTTTCTTT.

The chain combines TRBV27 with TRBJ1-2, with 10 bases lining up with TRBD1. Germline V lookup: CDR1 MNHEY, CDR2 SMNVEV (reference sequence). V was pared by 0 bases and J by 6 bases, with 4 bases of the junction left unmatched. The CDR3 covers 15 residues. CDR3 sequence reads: CASSLSTGTGDGYTF. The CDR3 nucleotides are TGTGCCAGCAGTTTATCGACCGGGACAGGGGATGGCTACACCTTC.